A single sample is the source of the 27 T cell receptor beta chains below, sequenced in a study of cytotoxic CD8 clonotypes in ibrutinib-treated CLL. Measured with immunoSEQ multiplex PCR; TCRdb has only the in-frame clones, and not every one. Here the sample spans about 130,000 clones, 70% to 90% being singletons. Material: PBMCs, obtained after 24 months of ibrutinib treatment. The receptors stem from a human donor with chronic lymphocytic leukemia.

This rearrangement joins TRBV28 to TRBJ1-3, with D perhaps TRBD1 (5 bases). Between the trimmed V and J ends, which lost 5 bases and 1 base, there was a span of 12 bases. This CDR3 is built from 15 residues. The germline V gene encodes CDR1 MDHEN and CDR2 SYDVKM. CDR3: CASSNRGASGNTIYF. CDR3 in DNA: TGTGCCAGCAGTAATCGGGGCGCATCTGGAAACACCATATATTTT.

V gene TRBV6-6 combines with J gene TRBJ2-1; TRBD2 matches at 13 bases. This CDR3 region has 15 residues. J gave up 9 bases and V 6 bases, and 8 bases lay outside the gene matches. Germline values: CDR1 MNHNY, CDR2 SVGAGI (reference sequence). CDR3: CASRLGLAGAGEQFF. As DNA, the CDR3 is TGTGCCAGCAGACTAGGACTAGCGGGGGCTGGTGAGCAGTTCTTC.

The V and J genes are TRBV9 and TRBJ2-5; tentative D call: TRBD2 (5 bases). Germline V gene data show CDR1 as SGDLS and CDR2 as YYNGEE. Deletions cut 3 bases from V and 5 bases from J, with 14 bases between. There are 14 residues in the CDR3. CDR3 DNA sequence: TGTGCCAGCAGCGCTCACGCGGGCGTTGAGACCCAGTACTTC. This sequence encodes CASSAHAGVETQYF.

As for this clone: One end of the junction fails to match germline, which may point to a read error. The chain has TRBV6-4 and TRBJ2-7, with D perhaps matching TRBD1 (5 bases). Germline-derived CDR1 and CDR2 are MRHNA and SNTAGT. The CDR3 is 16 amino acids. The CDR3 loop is CASSDKRPAGQFLSCF. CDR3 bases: TGTGCCAGCAGTGATAAAAGGCCGGCAGGGCAGTTCCTGAGTTGCTTC.

The DNA of the CDR3 is TGTGCCAGCAGCCCGTCCGGAGGGAGGAGCTCCTACGAGCAGTACTTC. Residues: CASSPSGGRSSYEQYF. V usage is TRBV7-2 and J usage is TRBJ2-7, with a weak D call TRBD2 (6 bases). The CDR3 totals 16 residues. The V end was cut by 5 bases, the J end by 0 bases, with 17 bases between. Germline V gene lookup returns CDR1 SGHTA and CDR2 FQGNSA.

The CDR3, as DNA: TGTGCCAGCAGCTTTTTTTCAGGGTTTGGGGCAGCTGGGGCCAACGTCCTGACTTTC. Translating gives CASSFFSGFGAAGANVLTF. The V call is TRBV7-9, the J call TRBJ2-6, with a weak D call TRBD1 (5 bases). CDR1 SEHNR and CDR2 FQNEAQ come from the germline V gene (reference sequence). Trimming took off 3 bases at V and 2 bases at J, with 20 bases between the two ends. There are 19 residues in the CDR3. Looking up the rest from reference TRBV7-9 and TRBJ2-6 gives the full variable domain: DTGVSQNPRHKITKRGQNVTFRCDPISEHNRLYWYRQTLGQGPEFLTYFQNEAQLEKSRLLSDRFSAERPKGSFSTLEIQRTEQGDSAMYLCASSFFSGFGAAGANVLTFGAGSRLTVL.

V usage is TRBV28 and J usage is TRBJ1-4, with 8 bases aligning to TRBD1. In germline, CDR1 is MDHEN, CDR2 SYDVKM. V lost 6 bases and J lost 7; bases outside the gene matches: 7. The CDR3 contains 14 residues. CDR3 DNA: TGTGCCAGCAGAGGGCAGGGGGCGGGTGAAAAACTGTTTTTT. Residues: CASRGQGAGEKLFF.

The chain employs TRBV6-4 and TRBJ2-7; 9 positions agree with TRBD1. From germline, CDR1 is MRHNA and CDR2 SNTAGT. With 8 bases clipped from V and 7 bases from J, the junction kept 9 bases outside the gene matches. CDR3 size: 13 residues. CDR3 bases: TGTGCCAGCTCTGGGGGACAGGGAGGGGAGCAGTACTTC. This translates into CASSGGQGGEQYF.

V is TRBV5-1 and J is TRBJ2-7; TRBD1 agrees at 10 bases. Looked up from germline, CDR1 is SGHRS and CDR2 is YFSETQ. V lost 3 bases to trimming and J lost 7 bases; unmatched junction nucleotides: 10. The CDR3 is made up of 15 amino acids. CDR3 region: CASSSGTGDLGEQYF. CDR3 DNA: TGCGCCAGCAGCTCCGGGACAGGGGATCTTGGGGAGCAGTACTTC.

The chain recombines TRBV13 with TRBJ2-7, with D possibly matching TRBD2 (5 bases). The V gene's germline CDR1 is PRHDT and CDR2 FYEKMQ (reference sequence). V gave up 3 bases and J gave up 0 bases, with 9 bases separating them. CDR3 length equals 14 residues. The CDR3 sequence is CASSFGRDSYEQYF. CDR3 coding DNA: TGTGCCAGCAGCTTTGGTCGGGACTCCTACGAGCAGTACTTC.

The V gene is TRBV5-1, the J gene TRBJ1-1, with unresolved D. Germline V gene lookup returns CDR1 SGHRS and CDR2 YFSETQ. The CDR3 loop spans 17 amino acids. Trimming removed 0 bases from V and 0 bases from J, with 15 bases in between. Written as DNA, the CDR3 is TGCGCCAGCAGCTTGGCAGCGGGAGATTGGATGAACACTGAAGCTTTCTTT. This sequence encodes CASSLAAGDWMNTEAFF.

The CDR3 loop reads CASRHSRQGAETQYF. The CDR3 coding sequence is TGCGCCAGCAGGCATTCGAGGCAGGGCGCGGAGACCCAGTACTTC. V gene TRBV5-1 combines with J gene TRBJ2-5, with D maybe TRBD1 (5 bases). V lost 5 bases, J lost 5 bases, and 19 bases lay in between. The CDR3 loop spans 15 amino acids. CDR1 is SGHRS and CDR2 is YFSETQ in the germline V gene.

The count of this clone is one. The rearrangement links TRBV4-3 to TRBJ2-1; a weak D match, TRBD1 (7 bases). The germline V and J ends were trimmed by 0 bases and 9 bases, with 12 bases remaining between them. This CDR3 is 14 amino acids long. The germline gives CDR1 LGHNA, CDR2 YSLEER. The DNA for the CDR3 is TGCGCCAGCAGCCAAGAGGGGCAGGGGGGTGAGCAGTTCTTC. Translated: CASSQEGQGGEQFF.

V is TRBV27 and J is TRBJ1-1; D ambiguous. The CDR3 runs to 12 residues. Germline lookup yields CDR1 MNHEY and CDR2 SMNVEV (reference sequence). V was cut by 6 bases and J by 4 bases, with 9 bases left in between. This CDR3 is CASRGRSTEAFF. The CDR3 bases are TGTGCCAGCAGGGGGAGGTCCACTGAAGCTTTCTTT.

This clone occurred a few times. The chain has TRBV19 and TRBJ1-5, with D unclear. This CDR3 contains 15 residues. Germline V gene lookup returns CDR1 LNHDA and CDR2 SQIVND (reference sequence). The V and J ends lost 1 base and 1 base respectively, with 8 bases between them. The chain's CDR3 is CASSIVTGSNQPQHF. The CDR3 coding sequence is TGTGCCAGTAGTATAGTTACGGGCAGCAATCAGCCCCAGCATTTT.

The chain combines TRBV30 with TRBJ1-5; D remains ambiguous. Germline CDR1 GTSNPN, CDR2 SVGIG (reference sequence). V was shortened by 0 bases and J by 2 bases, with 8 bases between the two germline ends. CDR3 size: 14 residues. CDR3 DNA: TGTGCCTGGAGTGTACGGGGAGGCAATCAGCCCCAGCATTTT. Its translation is CAWSVRGGNQPQHF.

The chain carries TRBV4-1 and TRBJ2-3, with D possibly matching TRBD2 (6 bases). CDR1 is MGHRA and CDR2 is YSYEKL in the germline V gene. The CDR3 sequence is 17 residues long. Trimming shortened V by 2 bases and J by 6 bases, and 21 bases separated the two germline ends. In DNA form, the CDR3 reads TGCGCCAGCAGCCAATTTCTCGGCGGGGCCCCCGGGGATACGCAGTATTTT. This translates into CASSQFLGGAPGDTQYF.

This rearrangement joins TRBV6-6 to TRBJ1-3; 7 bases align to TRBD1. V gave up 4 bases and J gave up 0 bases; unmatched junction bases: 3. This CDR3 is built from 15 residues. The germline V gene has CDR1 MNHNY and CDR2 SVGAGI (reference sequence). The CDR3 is CASSWGDSSGNTIYF. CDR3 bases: TGTGCCAGCAGTTGGGGGGACAGCTCTGGAAACACCATATATTTT.

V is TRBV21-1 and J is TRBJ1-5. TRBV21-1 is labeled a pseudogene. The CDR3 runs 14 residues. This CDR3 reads CASSKGGSGQPQHF. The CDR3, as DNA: TGTGCCAGCAGCAAAGGGGGGTCAGGTCAGCCCCAGCATTTT.

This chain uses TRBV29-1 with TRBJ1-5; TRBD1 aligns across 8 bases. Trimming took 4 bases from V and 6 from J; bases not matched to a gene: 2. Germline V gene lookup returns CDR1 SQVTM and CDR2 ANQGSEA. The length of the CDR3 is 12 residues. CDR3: CSVGTGSQPQHF. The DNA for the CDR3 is TGCAGCGTTGGGACAGGGTCTCAGCCCCAGCATTTT.

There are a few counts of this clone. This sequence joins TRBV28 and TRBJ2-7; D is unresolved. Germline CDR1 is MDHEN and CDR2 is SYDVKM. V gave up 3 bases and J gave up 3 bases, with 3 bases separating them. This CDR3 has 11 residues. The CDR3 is CASSFHYEQYF. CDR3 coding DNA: TGTGCCAGCAGTTTCCACTACGAGCAGTACTTC.

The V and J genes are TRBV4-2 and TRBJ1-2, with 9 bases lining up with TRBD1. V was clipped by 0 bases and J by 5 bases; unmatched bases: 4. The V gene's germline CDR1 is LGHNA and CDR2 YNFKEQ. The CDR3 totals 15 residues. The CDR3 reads CASSQDLQGAYGYTF. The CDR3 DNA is TGTGCCAGCAGCCAAGATCTACAGGGGGCTTATGGCTACACCTTC.

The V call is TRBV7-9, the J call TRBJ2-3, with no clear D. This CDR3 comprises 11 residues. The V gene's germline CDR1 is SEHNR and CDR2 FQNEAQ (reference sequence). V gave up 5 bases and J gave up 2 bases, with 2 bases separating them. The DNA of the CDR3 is TGTGCCAGCAGCCCCACAGATACGCAGTATTTT. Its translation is CASSPTDTQYF. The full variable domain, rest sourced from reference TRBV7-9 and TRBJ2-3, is DTGVSQNPRHKITKRGQNVTFRCDPISEHNRLYWYRQTLGQGPEFLTYFQNEAQLEKSRLLSDRFSAERPKGSFSTLEIQRTEQGDSAMYLCASSPTDTQYFGPGTRLTVL.

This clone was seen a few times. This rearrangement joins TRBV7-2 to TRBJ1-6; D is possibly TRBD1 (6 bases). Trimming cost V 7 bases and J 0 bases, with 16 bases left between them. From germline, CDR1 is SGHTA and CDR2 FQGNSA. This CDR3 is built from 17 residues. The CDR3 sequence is CASNPGVGGSYNSPLHF. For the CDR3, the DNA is TGTGCCAGCAACCCGGGGGTAGGGGGCTCCTATAATTCACCCCTCCACTTT.

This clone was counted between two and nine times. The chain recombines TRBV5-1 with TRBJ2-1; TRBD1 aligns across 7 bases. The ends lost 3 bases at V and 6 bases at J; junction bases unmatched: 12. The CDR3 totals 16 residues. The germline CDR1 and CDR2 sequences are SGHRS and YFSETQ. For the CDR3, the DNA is TGCGCCAGCAGCTGGGTCCGGGACAGACCCATCAATGAGCAGTTCTTC. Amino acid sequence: CASSWVRDRPINEQFF.

DNA of the CDR3: TGTGCCAGCAAGGTGGCGGTTTACAATGAGCAGTTCTTC. Translating gives CASKVAVYNEQFF. The V call is TRBV6-1, the J call TRBJ2-1, with no clear D. V lost 7 bases and J lost 4, with 11 bases in between. The CDR3 is 13 amino acids. Germline V gene data show CDR1 as MNHNS and CDR2 as SASEGT.

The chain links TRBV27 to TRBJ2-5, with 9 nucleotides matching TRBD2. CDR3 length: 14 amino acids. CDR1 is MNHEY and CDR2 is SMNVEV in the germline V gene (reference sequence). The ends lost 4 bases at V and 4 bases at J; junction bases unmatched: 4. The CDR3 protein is CASSSGLAPETQYF. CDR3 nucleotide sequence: TGTGCCAGCAGTTCAGGACTAGCGCCAGAGACCCAGTACTTC.